Listed below are T cell receptor beta chains from one sample, sequenced in a study of shared clonotypes between healthy human individuals. Generated by immunoSEQ multiplex PCR, the TCRdb table keeps only in-frame clones and is missing some. The sample contains approximately 460,000 clones, approximately 80% of which appear only once. What was sequenced was PBMCs. The receptors come from a woman in her thirties or forties in good health. Some clones in this sample may be carry-over from other donors' samples. The CDR3 runs from the conserved cysteine through the conserved F or W.

v_gene,j_gene,CDR3aa
TRBV28,TRBJ2-7,CASSPGQDWDEQYF
TRBV28,TRBJ1-5,CASSSPGRYSNQPQHF
TRBV25-1,TRBJ2-7,CAARGSICLWEQYF
TRBV15,TRBJ2-5,CATSPRTGRANVETQYF
TRBV30,TRBJ2-7,CAWSRDRGTYEQYF
TRBV19,TRBJ2-1,CASSIIALGEQFF
TRBV7-2,TRBJ1-1,CASSLRAGQTNTEAFF
TRBV25-1,TRBJ2-5,CASSDPSGAGETQYF
TRBV5-5,TRBJ2-5,CASSLSGNQETQYF
TRBV9,TRBJ2-5,CASSPGVAGGPETQYF
TRBV2,TRBJ1-1,CASKGPLTEAFF
TRBV6-5,TRBJ1-1,CASSREVHGEAFF
TRBV19,TRBJ2-3,CASSIATSTDTQYF
TRBV4-3,TRBJ2-7,CASSQSGLADIDEQYF
TRBV9,TRBJ1-1,CASSAGLNTEAFF
TRBV4-1,TRBJ2-5,CASSHYGQNQETQYF
TRBV2,TRBJ2-1,CASNSAGDGEQFF
TRBV2,TRBJ2-5,CASSMDRETQYF
TRBV2,TRBJ2-7,CASSGAREQYF
TRBV5-1,TRBJ2-5,CASSSSGDETQYF
TRBV5-1,TRBJ2-7,CASSLGSGDSEQYF
TRBV10-1,TRBJ1-1,CASSWDPGTEAFF
TRBV2,TRBJ1-2,CASSELANYGYTF
TRBV14,TRBJ2-2,CASSQYQTSLGGTGELFF
TRBV5-1,TRBJ2-1,CASRGGENEQFF
TRBV28,TRBJ1-2,CASSPNYGYTF
TRBV10-3,TRBJ2-3,CAISRGSTDTQYF
TRBV23-1,TRBJ1-2,CASGEDRYNFRGYTF
TRBV10-3,TRBJ2-3,CAISVAGGPGDTQYF
TRBV18,TRBJ1-1,CASTNQGNTEAFF